Below, one T cell receptor (beta chain) is given with its context. What it recognizes is unknown. The sample is drawn from a study of CD8 T cells in ankylosing spondylitis. Study outcomes and limitations: Disease-associated clones were reportedly significantly overrepresented in matched ankylosing spondylitis synovial fluid.

The CDR3 has 15 residues. Germline V lookup: CDR1 DFQATT, CDR2 SNEGSKA (reference sequence). V gave up 5 bases and J gave up 0 bases; unmatched junction bases: 4. One entry per CDR3 protein, called by TCRdb with MiXCR from the 5' RACE reads. The top ten hold 4% to 5.5% of the sample, which has under 250,000 distinct CDR3 sequences, roughly 32% seen once. The sample consisted of blood, either unsorted or a sorted T cell fraction (not recorded which). This TCR derives from a male donor with ankylosing spondylitis or in good health (not recorded which). The rearrangement links TRBV20-1 to TRBJ2-6, with 7 bases aligning to TRBD2. The CDR3 loop reads CSARDYPSGANVLTF. CDR3 sequence (DNA): TGCAGTGCTCGGGACTACCCCTCTGGGGCCAACGTCCTGACTTTC.